This T cell receptor (beta chain) is from a study of vaccination and CD4 T cells after COVID-19. Across the whole study: SARS-CoV-2, HCoV-NL63, HCoV-OC43 and HCoV-229E supplied the overlapping spike peptides used to stimulate cells.

This clonotype was found once. Its specificity is not known. Treatment given: approximately 9-day PBMC culture with coronavirus spike peptide pools or control peptides (ViraFEST assay). Convalescent patients tested SARS-CoV-2 PCR positive from March to December 2020, before Alpha, Beta and Delta emerged. It was on days 3 and 7 that half the medium was replaced with fresh IL-2 medium. The CDR3 sequence is 15 residues long. Germline lookup yields CDR1 MNHEY and CDR2 SVGEGT. V lost 5 bases to trimming and J lost 1 base, with 12 bases between them. Sequence data for DNA of cultured CD4+ T cells were generated by the Oncomine TCR Beta short-read assay. TCRdb reanalysed the PCR reads using MiXCR and keeps one entry per CDR3 protein. The sample lists 10,000 to 12,000 distinct CDR3 sequences, just under 75% occurring once.

Sequenced: CD4+ T cells from blood, cultured in vitro. This receptor was obtained from a human donor who had recovered from COVID-19. This chain connects TRBV6-2 or TRBV6-3 to TRBJ1-5, with no clear D. In nucleotides, the CDR3 is TGTGCCAGCAGTCCCGCGGGGTTAAGCAATCAGCCCCAGCATTTT. Translation: CASSPAGLSNQPQHF.